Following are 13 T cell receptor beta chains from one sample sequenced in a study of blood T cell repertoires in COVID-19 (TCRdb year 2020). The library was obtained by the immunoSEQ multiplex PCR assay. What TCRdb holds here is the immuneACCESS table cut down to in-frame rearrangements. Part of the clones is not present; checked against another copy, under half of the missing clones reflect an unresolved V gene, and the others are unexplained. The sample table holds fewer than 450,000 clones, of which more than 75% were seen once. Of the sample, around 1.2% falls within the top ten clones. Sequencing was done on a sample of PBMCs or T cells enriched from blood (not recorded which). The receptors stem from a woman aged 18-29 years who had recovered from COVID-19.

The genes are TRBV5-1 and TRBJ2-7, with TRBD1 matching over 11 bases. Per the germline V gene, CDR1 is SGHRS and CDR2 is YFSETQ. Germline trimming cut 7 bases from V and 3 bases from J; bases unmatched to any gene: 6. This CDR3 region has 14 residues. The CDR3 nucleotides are TGCGCCAGCCGGTGGGACAGGGGGTTCTACGAGCAGTACTTC. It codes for CASRWDRGFYEQYF.

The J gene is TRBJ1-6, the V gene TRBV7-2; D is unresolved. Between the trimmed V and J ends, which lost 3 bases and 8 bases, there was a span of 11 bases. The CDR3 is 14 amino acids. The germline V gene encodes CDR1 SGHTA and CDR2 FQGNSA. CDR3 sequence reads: CASSLERIYSPLHF. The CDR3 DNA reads TGTGCCAGCAGCTTGGAGAGGATCTATTCACCCCTCCACTTT.

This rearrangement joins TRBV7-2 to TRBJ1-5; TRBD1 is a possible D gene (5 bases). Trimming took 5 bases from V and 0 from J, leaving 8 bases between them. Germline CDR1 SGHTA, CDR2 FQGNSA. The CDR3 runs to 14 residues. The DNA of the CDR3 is TGTGCCAGCAGCCTCAGGGATAGCAATCAGCCCCAGCATTTT. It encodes CASSLRDSNQPQHF.

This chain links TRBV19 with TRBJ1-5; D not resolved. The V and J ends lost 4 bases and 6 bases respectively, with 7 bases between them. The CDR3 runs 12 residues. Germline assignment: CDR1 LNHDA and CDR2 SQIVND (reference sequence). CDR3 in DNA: TGTGCCAGTAGTAAACGGGGTCAGCCCCAGCATTTT. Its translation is CASSKRGQPQHF.

The CDR3 region is CASSLFGTGVDEQYF. The CDR3, as DNA: TGTGCCAGCAGCCTTTTCGGGACAGGGGTGGACGAGCAGTACTTC. The V call is TRBV5-4, the J call TRBJ2-7, with 10 nucleotides matching TRBD1. The CDR3 loop spans 15 amino acids. Germline loops: CDR1 SGHNT, CDR2 YYREEE (reference sequence). J gave up 5 bases and V 4 bases, and 9 bases lay outside the gene matches.

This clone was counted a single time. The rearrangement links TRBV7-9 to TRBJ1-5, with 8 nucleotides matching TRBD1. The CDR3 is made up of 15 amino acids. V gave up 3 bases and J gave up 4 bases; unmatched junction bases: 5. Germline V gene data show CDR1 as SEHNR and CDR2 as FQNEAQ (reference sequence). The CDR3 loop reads CASSLGQVGNQPQHF. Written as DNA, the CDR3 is TGTGCCAGCAGCTTGGGACAGGTGGGAAATCAGCCCCAGCATTTT.

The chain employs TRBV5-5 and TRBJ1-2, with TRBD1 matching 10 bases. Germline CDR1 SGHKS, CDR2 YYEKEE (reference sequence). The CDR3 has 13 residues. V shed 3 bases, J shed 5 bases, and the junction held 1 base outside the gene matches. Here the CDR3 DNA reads TGTGCCAGCAGCTGGGACAGGGGTTATGGCTACACCTTC. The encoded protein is CASSWDRGYGYTF.

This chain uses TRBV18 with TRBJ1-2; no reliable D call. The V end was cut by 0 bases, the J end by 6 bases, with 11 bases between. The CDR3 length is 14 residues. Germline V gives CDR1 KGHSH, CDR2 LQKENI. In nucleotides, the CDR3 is TGTGCCAGCTCACCACCAACCGCTCAGAATGGCTACACCTTC. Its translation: CASSPPTAQNGYTF.

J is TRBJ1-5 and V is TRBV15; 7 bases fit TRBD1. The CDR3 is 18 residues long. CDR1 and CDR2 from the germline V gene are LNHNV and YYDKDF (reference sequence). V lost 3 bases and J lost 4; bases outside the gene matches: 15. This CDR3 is CATSSLKPGQRLNQPQHF. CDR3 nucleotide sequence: TGTGCCACCAGCAGCCTTAAACCGGGACAGAGACTTAATCAGCCCCAGCATTTT. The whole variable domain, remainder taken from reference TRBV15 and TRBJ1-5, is DAMVIQNPRYQVTQFGKPVTLSCSQTLNHNVMYWYQQKSSQAPKLLFHYYDKDFNNEADTPDNFQSRRPNTSFCFLDIRSPGLGDTAMYLCATSSLKPGQRLNQPQHFGDGTRLSIL.

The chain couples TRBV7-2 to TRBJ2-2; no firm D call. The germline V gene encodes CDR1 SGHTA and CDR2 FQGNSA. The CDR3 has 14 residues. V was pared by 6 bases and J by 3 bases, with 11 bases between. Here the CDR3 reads CASRYGGYTGELFF. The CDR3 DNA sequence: TGTGCCAGCAGATACGGCGGTTACACCGGGGAGCTGTTTTTT.

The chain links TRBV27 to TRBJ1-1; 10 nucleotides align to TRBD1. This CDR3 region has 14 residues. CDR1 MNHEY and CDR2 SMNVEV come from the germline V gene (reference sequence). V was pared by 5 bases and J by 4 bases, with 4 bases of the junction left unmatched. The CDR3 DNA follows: TGTGCCAGCAGTCCGGGACAGGGGCTCACTGAAGCTTTCTTT. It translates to CASSPGQGLTEAFF.

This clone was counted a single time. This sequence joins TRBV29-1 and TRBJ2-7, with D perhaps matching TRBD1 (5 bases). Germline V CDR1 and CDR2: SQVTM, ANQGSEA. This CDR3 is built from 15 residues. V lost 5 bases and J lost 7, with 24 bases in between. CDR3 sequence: CSVKFRASAPSEQYF. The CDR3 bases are TGCAGCGTTAAGTTCAGGGCGTCGGCCCCATCTGAGCAGTACTTC.

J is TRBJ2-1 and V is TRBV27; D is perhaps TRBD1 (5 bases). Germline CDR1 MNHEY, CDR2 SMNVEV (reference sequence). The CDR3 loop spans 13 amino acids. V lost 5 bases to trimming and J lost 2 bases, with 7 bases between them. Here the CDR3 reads CASSPDTYNEQFF. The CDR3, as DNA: TGTGCCAGCAGTCCGGACACCTACAATGAGCAGTTCTTC.